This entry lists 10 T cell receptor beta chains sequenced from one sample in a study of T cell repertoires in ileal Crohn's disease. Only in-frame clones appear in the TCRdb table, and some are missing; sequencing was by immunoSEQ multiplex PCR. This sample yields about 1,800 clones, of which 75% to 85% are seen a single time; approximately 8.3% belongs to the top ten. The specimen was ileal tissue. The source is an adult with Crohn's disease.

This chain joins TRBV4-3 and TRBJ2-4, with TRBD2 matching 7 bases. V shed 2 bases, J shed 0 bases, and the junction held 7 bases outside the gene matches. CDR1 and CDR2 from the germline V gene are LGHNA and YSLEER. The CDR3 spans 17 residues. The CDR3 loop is CASSQSYGGIAKNIQYF. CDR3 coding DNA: TGCGCCAGCAGCCAATCATACGGGGGGATAGCCAAAAACATTCAGTACTTC.

The CDR3 here is CAWNFDRVPLSTEAFF. The CDR3 coding sequence is TGTGCCTGGAACTTTGACAGGGTGCCCCTAAGCACTGAAGCTTTCTTT. The chain links TRBV30 to TRBJ1-1; 7 bases line up with TRBD1. Per germline, CDR1 GTSNPN and CDR2 SVGIG (reference sequence). V shed 4 bases, J shed 4 bases, and the junction held 15 bases outside the gene matches. The length of the CDR3 is 16 residues.

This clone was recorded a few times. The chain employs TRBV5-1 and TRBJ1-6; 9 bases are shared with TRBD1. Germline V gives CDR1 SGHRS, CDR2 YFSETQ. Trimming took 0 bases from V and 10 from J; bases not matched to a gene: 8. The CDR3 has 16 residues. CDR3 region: CASSLGPRQGDSPLHF. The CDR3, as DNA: TGCGCCAGCAGCTTGGGCCCCAGACAGGGGGACTCACCCCTCCACTTT.

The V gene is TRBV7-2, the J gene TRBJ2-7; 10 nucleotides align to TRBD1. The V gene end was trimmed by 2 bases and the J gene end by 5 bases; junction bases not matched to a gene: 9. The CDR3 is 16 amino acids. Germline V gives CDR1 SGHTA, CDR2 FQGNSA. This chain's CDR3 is CASSLMAGQGKNEQYF. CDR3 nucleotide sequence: TGTGCCAGCAGCTTAATGGCGGGACAGGGGAAGAACGAGCAGTACTTC.

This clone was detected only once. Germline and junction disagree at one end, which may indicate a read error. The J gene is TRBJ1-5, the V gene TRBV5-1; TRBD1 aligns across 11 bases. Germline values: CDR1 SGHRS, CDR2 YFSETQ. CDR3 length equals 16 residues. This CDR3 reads CASSLGTGGPGQPQHF. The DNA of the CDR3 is TGCGCCAGCAGTTTGGGGACAGGGGGGCCAGGTCAGCCCCAGCATTTT. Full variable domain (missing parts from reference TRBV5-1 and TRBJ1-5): KAGVTQTPRYLIKTRGQQVTLSCSPISGHRSVSWYQQTPGQGLQFLFEYFSETQRNKGNFPGRFSGRQFSNSRSEMNVSTLELGDSALYLCASSLGTGGPGQPQHFGDGTRLSIL.

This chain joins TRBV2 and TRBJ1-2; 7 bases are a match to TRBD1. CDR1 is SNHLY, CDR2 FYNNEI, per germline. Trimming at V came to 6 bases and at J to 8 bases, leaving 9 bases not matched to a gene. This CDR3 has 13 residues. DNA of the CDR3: TGTGCCAGCAGCGGGACAGAGGCGGAGGGCTACACCTTC. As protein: CASSGTEAEGYTF.

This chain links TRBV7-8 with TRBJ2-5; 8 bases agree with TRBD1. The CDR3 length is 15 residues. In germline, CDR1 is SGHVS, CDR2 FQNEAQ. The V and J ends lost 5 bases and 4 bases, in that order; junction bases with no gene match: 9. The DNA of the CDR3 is TGTGCCAGCAGCCGCCCTCAGGGGGCTGGAGAGACCCAGTACTTC. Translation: CASSRPQGAGETQYF.

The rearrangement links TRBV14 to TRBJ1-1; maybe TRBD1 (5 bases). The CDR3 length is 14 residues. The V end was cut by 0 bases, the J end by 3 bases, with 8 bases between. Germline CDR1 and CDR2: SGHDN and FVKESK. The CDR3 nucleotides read TGTGCCAGCAGCCAAGACAGACAGTACACTGAAGCTTTCTTT. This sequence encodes CASSQDRQYTEAFF.

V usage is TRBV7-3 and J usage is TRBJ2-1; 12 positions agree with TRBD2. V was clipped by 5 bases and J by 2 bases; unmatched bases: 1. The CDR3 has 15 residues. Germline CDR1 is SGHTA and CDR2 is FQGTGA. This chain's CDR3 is CASSRLAGAYNEQFF. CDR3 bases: TGTGCCAGCAGCCGACTAGCGGGGGCCTACAATGAGCAGTTCTTC.

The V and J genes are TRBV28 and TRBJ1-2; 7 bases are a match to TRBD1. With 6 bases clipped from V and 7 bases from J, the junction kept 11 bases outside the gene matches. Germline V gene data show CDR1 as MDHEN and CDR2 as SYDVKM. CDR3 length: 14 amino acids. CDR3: CASSPETGTGGYTF. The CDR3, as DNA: TGTGCCAGCAGCCCAGAGACAGGGACTGGTGGCTACACCTTC.